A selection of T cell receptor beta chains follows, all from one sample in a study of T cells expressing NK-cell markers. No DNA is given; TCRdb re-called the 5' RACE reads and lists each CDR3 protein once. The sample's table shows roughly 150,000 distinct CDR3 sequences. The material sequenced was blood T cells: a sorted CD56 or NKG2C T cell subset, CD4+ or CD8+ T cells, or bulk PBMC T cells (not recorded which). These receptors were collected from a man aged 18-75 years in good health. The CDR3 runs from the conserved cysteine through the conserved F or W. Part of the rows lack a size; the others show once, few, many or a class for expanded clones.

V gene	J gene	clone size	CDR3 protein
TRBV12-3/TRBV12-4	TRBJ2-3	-	CASSLEQGRVDTQYF
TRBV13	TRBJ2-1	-	CASSLTGRNEQFF
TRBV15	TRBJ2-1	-	CATSSIYTGPTDNEQFF
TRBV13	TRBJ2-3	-	CASSLMTDNTDTQYF
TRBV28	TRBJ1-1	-	CASSLENLNTEAFF
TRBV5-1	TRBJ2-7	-	CASSLSGAGGSEQYF
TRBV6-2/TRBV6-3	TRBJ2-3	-	CASTMTGAADTQYF
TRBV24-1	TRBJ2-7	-	CATSPTGVEQYF
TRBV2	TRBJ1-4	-	CASSGTTWGNEKLFF
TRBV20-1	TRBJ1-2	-	CSANNRKLSSYGYTF
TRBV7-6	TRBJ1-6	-	CASQRVISSPLHF
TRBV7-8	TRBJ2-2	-	CASSALLAGTNTGELFF
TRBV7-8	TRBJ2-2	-	CASSLGPSGGDTGELFF
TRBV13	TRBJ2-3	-	CASSAPGDPEYF
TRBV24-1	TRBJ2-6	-	CATSDGYSGANVLTF
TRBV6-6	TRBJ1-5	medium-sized	CASSYRILPQHF
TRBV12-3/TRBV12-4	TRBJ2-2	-	CASSHDRHTGELFF
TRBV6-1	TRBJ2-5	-	CASSPRDYPQETQYF
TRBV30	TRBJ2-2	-	CAWRTKVRSGELFF
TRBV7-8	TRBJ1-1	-	CASSLPGDTEAFF
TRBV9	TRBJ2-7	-	CASSAGTSGGLYEQYF
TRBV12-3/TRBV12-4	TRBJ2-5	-	CASSPPQRGAHQETQYF
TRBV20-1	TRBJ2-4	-	CSATPINIQYF
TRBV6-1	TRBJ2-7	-	CASSEALDSYSYEQYF